This note documents a single T cell receptor beta chain sequence. This record comes from a study of siplizumab effects on memory and regulatory T cells. V was trimmed by 2 bases and J by 10 bases, leaving 14 bases between them. The CDR3 contains 13 residues. Germline CDR1 KGHSH, CDR2 LQKENI. Produced via immunoSEQ multiplex PCR; TCRdb's table is partial and in-frame only. The table includes some 40,000 clones, 89% detected once. This receptor was identified in a human donor in good health. Sequences were obtained from naive CD4+ T cells sorted from blood. The chain recombines TRBV18 with TRBJ2-5; the D is unclear. This CDR3 reads CASSPDQNKHQYF. Written as DNA, the CDR3 is TGTGCCAGCTCACCAGACCAAAACAAACACCAGTACTTC.